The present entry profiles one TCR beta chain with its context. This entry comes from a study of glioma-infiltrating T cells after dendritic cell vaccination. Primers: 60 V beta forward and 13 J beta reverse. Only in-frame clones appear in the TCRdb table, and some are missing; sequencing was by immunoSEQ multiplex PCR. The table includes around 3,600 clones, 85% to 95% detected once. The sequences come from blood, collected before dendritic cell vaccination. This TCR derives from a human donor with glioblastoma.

CDR3 coding DNA: TGTGCCAGCAGCCGGGGGAATCAGCCCCAGCATTTT. Protein sequence: CASSRGNQPQHF. V usage is TRBV5-5 and J usage is TRBJ1-5; D is perhaps TRBD1 (5 bases). V was cut by 4 bases and J by 4 bases, with 6 bases left in between. Germline lookup yields CDR1 SGHKS and CDR2 YYEKEE (reference sequence). This CDR3 contains 12 residues.